This TCR beta chain stems from a study of T-cell reconstitution after alpha-beta-depleted transplantation in children. Broader study findings: It was surviving recipient T cells and thymic progenitors that gave some patients high TCRbeta diversity at day 60.

This clonotype was seen a handful of times. Its antigen is unknown. The CDR3 extends over 15 amino acids. The germline V gene has CDR1 SGHAT and CDR2 FQNNGV. V trimming: 4 bases; J trimming: 4 bases; junction bases outside the gene matches: 2. During its preparation, the TCRbeta library received unique molecular identifiers. Via MiXCR, TCRdb re-called the PCR reads, giving one row per CDR3 protein. The sample holds 450,000 to 600,000 distinct CDR3 sequences, roughly 13% seen once. This TCR was recovered from a male patient between 5 and 17 years old who had a stem cell transplant for acute myeloid leukemia, so the T cells may come from the graft donor. This chain uses TRBV11-2 with TRBJ2-1; 12 bases map to TRBD1. The specimen was PBMCs, mostly from graft donor cells, collected 360 days after TCRalphabeta/CD19-depleted stem cell transplant. The CDR3 bases are TGTGCCAGCAGCTGGGGACAGGGGGCGTACAATGAGCAGTTCTTC. Translated: CASSWGQGAYNEQFF.